This T cell receptor (beta chain) comes out of a study of blood T cell repertoires in COVID-19. Participant-reported clinical history was the basis for cohort assignment. The germline V gene encodes CDR1 SGHNT and CDR2 YENEEA. This CDR3 is built from 16 residues. Between the trimmed V and J ends, which lost 2 bases and 4 bases, there was a span of 17 bases. How the authors handled the data: Using reference gene primer amplification, nucleated cell counts were estimated. This table comes from immunoSEQ multiplex PCR, and its TCRdb copy is limited to in-frame clones, with some not included. V, J and clone size are taken as reported in that table, and D and trimming were inferred from the DNA itself. This sample has fewer than 200,000 clones, with over 75% found just once.

This rearrangement joins TRBV11-3 to TRBJ1-2; D call uncertain. Input material: PBMCs or T cells enriched from blood (not recorded which). The sequence was collected from a woman aged 18-30 years who had recovered from COVID-19. The CDR3 sequence: CASSLIDPRVVYGYTF. CDR3 nucleotides: TGTGCCAGCAGCTTAATCGACCCGAGGGTTGTCTATGGCTACACCTTC.